This TCR beta chain is from a study of shared clonotypes between healthy human individuals. Overall study results and limits: Larger richness was generally estimated for naive than memory subsets. Around 4.9% of naive CD4 clonotypes were shared across four donors.

Each subset's genomic DNA was split evenly across several immunoSEQ plates. Produced via immunoSEQ multiplex PCR; TCRdb's table is partial and in-frame only. The repertoire consists of about 1 million clones, with about 75% occurring once and the leading ten covering around 1.5%. The CDR3 is made up of 16 amino acids. The trim removed 0 bases at V and 6 bases at J, leaving 6 bases unmatched. CDR1 and CDR2 from the germline V gene are SGHDT and YYEEEE. The investigators split CD4+ cells into a CD45RA+ naive subset and a CD45RA-negative memory subset. Regarding this clone: What it recognizes is unknown.

The V call is TRBV5-6, the J call TRBJ2-1; 10 nucleotides agree with TRBD2. Sequenced input: memory CD4+ T cells sorted from blood. Regarding subset: CD45RA-negative fraction. The sequence came from a man between 18 and 35 years old in good health. The CDR3 spells CASSLVGSGGLNEQFF. The DNA of the CDR3 is TGTGCCAGCAGCTTGGTAGGTAGCGGGGGGCTCAATGAGCAGTTCTTC.